This T cell receptor beta chain was captured by sequencing in a study of blood T cell repertoires in COVID-19. Overall study context: Spain, Italy and the United States supplied samples that represented acute and convalescent COVID-19. Sources were T cells, B-cell-depleted T cells, or PBMCs; the material itself was cDNA or gDNA.

In the study's own analysis: Using reference gene primer amplification, nucleated cell counts were estimated. The assay was immunoSEQ multiplex PCR, and TCRdb's table has in-frame clones only and misses some. The V and J calls and clone size were taken over from that table, and D and trimming were inferred from the DNA. The sample carries approximately 220,000 clones, around four fifths recorded once. Germline V lookup: CDR1 SGHKS, CDR2 YYEKEE (reference sequence). V lost 3 bases, J lost 4 bases, and 18 bases lay in between. CDR3 length: 16 amino acids. Sequences were obtained from peripheral blood. The chain couples TRBV5-5 to TRBJ2-3; maybe TRBD1 (6 bases). This sequence originates from a woman aged 45 to 65 with acute or convalescent COVID-19. CDR3 bases: TGTGCCAGCAGCTCGAAGGGGACATTTCGTGCAGATACGCAGTATTTT. Translated, it gives CASSSKGTFRADTQYF.